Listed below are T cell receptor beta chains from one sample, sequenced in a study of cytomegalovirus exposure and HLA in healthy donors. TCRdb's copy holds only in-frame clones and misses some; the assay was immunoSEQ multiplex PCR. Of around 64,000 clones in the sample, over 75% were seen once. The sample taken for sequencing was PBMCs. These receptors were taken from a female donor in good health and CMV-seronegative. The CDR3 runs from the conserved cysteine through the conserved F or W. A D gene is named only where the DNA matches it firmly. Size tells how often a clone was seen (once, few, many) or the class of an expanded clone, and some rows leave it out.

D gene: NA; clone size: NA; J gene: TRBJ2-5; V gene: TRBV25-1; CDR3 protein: CASSDGRPQATQYF; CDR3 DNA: TGTGCCAGCAGTGACGGTCGCCCCCAGGCGACCCAGTACTTC
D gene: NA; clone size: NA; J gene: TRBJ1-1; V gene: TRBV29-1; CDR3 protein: CSVEAGMGLAFF; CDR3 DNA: TGCAGCGTTGAAGCCGGGATGGGGTTAGCTTTCTTT
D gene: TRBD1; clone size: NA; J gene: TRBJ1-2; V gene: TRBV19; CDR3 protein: CASSRRDSLNYGYTF; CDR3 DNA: TGTGCCAGTAGTCGCCGGGACAGTTTGAACTATGGCTACACCTTC
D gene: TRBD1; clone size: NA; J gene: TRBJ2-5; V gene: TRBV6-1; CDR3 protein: CASGDRSVETQYF; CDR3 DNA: TGTGCCAGCGGGGACAGGTCCGTAGAGACCCAGTACTTC
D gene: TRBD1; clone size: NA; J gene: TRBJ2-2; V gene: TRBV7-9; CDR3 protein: CASSAHSGTGGFGELFF; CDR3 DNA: TGTGCCAGCAGCGCCCATTCCGGGACAGGGGGCTTCGGGGAGCTGTTTTTT
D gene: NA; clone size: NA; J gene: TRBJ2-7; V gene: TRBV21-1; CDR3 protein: CASTSQYF; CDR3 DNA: TGTGCCAGCACTTCTCAGTACTTC
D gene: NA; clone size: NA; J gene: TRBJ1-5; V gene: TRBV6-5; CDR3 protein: CASSYSTQGGQPQHF; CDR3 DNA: TGTGCCAGCAGTTACTCGACACAGGGTGGACAGCCCCAGCATTTT
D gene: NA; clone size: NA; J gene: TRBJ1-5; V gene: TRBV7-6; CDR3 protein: CASSLVGQPQHF; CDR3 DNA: TGTGCCAGCAGCTTAGTGGGCCAGCCCCAGCATTTT
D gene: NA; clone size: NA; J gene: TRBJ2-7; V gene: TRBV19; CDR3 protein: CASSIGGERTYEQYF; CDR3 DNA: TGTGCCAGTAGTATTGGTGGGGAGAGGACCTACGAGCAGTACTTC
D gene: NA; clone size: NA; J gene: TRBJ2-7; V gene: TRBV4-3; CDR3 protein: CASSQGLPQGSVTYEQYF; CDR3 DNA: TGCGCCAGCAGCCAAGGCCTCCCCCAGGGTTCCGTTACCTACGAGCAGTACTTC
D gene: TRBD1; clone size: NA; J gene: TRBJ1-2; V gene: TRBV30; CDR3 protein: CAWSKGQGAFGYTF; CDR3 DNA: TGTGCCTGGAGTAAAGGGCAGGGGGCTTTTGGCTACACCTTC
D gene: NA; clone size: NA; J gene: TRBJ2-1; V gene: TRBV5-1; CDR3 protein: CASSLDVASYNEQFF; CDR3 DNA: TGCGCCAGCAGCTTGGATGTCGCGTCCTACAATGAGCAGTTCTTC
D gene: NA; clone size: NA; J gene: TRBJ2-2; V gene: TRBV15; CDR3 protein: CATSRELVSTGELFF; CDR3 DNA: TGTGCCACCAGCAGAGAATTAGTTTCCACCGGGGAGCTGTTTTTT
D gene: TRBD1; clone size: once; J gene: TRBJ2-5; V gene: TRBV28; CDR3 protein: CASSRGQGAPRETQYF; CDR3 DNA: TGTGCCAGCAGTAGGGGACAGGGGGCGCCTCGGGAGACCCAGTACTTC
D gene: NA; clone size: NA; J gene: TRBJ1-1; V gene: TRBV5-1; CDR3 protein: CTSSLSPGSARTEAFF; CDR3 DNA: TGCACCAGCAGCTTGTCCCCAGGGTCAGCGCGCACTGAAGCTTTCTTT
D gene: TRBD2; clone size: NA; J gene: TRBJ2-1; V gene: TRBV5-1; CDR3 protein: CASSWGTSGYNEQFF; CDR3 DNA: TGCGCCAGCAGCTGGGGGACTAGCGGTTACAATGAGCAGTTCTTC
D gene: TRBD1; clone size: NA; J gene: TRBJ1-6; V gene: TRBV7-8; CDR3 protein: CASSLGLGGNSPLHF; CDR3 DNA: TGTGCCAGCAGCTTAGGTTTAGGGGGCAATTCACCCCTCCACTTT
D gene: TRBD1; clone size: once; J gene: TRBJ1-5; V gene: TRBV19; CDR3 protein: CASSWTGGNQPQHF; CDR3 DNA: TGTGCCAGTAGTTGGACAGGGGGCAATCAGCCCCAGCATTTT
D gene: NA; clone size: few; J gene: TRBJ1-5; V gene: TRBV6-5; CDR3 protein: CASSGGGEQPQHF; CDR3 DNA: TGTGCCAGCAGTGGGGGGGGAGAACAGCCCCAGCATTTT
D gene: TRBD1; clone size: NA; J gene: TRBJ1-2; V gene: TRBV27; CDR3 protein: CASSLSGQRFGGYTF; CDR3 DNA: TGTGCCAGCAGTTTATCGGGACAGAGGTTTGGAGGCTACACCTTC
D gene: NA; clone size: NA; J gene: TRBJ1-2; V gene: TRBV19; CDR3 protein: CASSNTRVWGRGYTF; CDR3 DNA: TGTGCCAGTAGCAACACCAGGGTTTGGGGTCGTGGCTACACCTTC
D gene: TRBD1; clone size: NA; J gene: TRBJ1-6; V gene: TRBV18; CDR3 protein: CASSPRVEGARLYSPLHF; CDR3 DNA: TGTGCCAGCTCACCCAGGGTAGAGGGGGCGAGATTGTATTCACCCCTCCACTTT
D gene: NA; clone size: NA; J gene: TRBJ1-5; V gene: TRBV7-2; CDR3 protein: CASSFGHLNWGQPQHF; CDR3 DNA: TGTGCCAGCAGCTTCGGACACCTTAATTGGGGTCAGCCCCAGCATTTT
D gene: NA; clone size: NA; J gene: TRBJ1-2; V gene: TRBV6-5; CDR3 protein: CASRQGYGYTF; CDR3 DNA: TGTGCCAGCCGGCAGGGCTATGGCTACACCTTC
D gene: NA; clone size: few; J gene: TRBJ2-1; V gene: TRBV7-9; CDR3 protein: CASSPAGGEQFF; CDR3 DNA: TGTGCCAGCAGCCCCGCCGGCGGTGAGCAGTTCTTC
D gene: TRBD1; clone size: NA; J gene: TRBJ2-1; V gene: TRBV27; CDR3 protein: CASSRLRGRDNEQFF; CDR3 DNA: TGTGCCAGCAGCCGTTTAAGGGGGCGGGACAATGAGCAGTTCTTC
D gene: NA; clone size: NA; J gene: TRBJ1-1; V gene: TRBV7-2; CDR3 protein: CASSSIPTANTEAFF; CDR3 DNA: TGTGCCAGCAGCTCCATCCCGACAGCGAACACTGAAGCTTTCTTT
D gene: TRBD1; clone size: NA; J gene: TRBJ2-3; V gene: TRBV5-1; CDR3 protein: CASSLLGSAGGSTDTQYF; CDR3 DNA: TGCGCCAGCAGCTTGTTGGGTTCGGCAGGGGGTTCCACAGATACGCAGTATTTT
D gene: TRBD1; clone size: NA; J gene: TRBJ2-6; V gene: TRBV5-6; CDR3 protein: CASSLGWTGNSGANVLTF; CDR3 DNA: TGTGCCAGCAGCTTGGGCTGGACAGGGAACAGTGGGGCCAACGTCCTGACTTTC
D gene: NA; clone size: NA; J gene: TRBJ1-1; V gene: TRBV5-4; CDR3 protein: CASSLAGIRTYTEAFF; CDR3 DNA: TGTGCCAGCAGCTTGGCCGGGATTAGGACGTACACTGAAGCTTTCTTT
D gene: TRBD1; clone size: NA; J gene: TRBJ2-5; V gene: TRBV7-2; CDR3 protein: CASSPWTGRETQYF; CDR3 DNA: TGTGCCAGCAGCCCCTGGACAGGGAGGGAGACCCAGTACTTC
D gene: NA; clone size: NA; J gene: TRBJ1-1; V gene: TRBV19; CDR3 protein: CASHPVDRTNTEAFF; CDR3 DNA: TGTGCCAGTCATCCCGTCGACAGGACGAACACTGAAGCTTTCTTT